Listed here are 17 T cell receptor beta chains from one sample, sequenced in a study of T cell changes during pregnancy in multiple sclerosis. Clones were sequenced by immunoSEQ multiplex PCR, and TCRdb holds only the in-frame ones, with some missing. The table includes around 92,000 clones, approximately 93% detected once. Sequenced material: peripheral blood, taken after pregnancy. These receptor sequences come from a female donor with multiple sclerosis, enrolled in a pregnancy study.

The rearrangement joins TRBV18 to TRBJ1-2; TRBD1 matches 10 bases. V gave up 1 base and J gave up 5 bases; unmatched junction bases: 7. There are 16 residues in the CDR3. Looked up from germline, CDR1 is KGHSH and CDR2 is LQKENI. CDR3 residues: CASSPRDRGFWYGYTF. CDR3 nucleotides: TGTGCCAGCTCACCACGGGACAGGGGCTTTTGGTATGGCTACACCTTC. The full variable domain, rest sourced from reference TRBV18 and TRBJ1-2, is NAGVMQNPRHLVRRRGQEARLRCSPMKGHSHVYWYRQLPEEGLKFMVYLQKENIIDESGMPKERFSAEFPKEGPSILRIQQVVRGDSAAYFCASSPRDRGFWYGYTFGSGTRLTVV.

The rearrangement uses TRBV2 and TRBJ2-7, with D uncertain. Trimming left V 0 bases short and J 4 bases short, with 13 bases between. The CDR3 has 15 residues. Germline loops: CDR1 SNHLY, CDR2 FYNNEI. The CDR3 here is CASSEALALGYEQYF. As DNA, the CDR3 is TGTGCCAGCAGTGAAGCGTTGGCTCTCGGGTACGAGCAGTACTTC.

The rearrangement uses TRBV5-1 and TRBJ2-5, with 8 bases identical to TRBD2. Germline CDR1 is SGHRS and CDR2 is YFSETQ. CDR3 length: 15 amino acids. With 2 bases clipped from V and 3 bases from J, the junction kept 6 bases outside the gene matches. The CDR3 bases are TGCGCCAGCAGCTTTCTAGCGGGCCTAGAAGAGACCCAGTACTTC. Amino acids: CASSFLAGLEETQYF.

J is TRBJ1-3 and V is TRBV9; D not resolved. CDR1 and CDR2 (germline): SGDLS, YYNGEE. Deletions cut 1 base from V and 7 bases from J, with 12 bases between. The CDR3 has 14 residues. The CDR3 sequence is CASSVTSGGNTIYF. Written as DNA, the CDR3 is TGTGCCAGCAGCGTAACCTCGGGAGGGAACACCATATATTTT.

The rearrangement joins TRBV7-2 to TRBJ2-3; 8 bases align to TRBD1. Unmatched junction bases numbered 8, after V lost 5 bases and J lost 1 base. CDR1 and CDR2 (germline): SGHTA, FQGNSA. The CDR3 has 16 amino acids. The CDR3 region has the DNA TGTGCCAGCAGCCCCTTAAGGGACAGGCGCACAGATACGCAGTATTTT. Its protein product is CASSPLRDRRTDTQYF.

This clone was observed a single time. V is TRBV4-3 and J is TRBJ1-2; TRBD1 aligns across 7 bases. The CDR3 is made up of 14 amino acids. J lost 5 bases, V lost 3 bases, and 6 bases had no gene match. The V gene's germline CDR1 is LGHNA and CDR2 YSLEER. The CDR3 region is CASSQEQGHYGYTF. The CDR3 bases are TGCGCCAGCAGCCAGGAACAGGGGCATTATGGCTACACCTTC.

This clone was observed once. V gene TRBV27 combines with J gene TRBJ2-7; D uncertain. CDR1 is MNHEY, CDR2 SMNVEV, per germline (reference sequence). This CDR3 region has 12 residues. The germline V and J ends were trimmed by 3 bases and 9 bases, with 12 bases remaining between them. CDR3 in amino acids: CASSFRGGVQYF. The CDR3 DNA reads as TGTGCCAGCAGTTTCCGCGGTGGTGTGCAGTACTTC.

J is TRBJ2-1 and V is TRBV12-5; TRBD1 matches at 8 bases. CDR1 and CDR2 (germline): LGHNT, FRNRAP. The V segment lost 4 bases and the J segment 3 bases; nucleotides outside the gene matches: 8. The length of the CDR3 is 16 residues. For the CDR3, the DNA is TGTGCTAGTGGTTCGTCAGAGGGGACAGGCTACAATGAGCAGTTCTTC. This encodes CASGSSEGTGYNEQFF.

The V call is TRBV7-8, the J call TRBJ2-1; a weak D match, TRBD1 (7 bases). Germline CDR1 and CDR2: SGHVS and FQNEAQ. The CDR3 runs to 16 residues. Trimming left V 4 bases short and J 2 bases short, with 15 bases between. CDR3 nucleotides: TGTGCCAGCAGCTCCCAGGGGGGAGGCCCCTACAATGAGCAGTTCTTC. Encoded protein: CASSSQGGGPYNEQFF.

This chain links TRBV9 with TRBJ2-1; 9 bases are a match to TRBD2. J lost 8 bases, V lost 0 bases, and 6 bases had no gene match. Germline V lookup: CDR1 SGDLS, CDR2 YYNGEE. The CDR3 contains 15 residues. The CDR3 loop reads CASSVGGSGSYEQFF. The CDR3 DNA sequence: TGTGCCAGCAGCGTAGGGGGTAGCGGGAGTTATGAGCAGTTCTTC.

The CDR3 reads CASSGGTGDSGSYEQYF. CDR3 sequence (DNA): TGTGCCAGCAGCGGCGGGACAGGGGATTCGGGTTCCTACGAGCAGTACTTC. This sequence joins TRBV13 and TRBJ2-7, with 10 bases lining up with TRBD1. The V and J ends lost 5 bases and 1 base, in that order; junction bases with no gene match: 11. From germline, CDR1 is PRHDT and CDR2 FYEKMQ (reference sequence). This CDR3 contains 17 residues.

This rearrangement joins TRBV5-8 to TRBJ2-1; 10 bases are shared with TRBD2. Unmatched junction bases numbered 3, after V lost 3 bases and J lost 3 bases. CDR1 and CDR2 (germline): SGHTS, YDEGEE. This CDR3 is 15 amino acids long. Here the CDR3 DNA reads TGTGCCAGCAGCTCGGGACTAGCGAGCTACAATGAGCAGTTCTTC. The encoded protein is CASSSGLASYNEQFF.

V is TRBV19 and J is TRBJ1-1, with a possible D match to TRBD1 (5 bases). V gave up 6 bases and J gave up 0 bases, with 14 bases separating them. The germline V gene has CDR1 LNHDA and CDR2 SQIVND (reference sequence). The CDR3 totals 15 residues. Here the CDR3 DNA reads TGTGCCAGTAGGATCACCAGGGATGTGAACACTGAAGCTTTCTTT. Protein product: CASRITRDVNTEAFF.

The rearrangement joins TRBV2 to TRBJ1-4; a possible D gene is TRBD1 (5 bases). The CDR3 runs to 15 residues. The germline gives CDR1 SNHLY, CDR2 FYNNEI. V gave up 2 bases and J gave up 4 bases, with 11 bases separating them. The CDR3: CASSERGSRNEKLFF. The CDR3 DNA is TGTGCCAGCAGTGAAAGGGGAAGCCGTAATGAAAAACTGTTTTTT.

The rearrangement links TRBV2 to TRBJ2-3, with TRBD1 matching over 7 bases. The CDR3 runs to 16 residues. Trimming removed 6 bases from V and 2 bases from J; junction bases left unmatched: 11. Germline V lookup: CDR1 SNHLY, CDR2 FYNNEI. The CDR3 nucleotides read TGTGCCAGCAGAAACATCGGGACAGCCCACACAGATACGCAGTATTTT. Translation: CASRNIGTAHTDTQYF.

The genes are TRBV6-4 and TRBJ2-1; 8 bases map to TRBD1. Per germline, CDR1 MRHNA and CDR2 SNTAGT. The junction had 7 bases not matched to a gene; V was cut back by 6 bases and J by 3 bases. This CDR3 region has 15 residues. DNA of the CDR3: TGTGCCAGCAGCCCCGGGACAGGCCGCTACAATGAGCAGTTCTTC. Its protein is CASSPGTGRYNEQFF.

The CDR3 here is CASSLMGSEAFF. Written as DNA, the CDR3 is TGTGCCAGCAGCTTAATGGGCTCTGAAGCTTTCTTT. The chain employs TRBV7-9 and TRBJ1-1; D gene unclear. The CDR3 length is 12 residues. CDR1 and CDR2 (germline): SEHNR, FQNEAQ (reference sequence). V was trimmed by 2 bases and J by 6 bases, leaving 7 bases between them. Full variable domain (remainder filled in from reference TRBV7-9 and TRBJ1-1): DTGVSQNPRHKITKRGQNVTFRCDPISEHNRLYWYRQTLGQGPEFLTYFQNEAQLEKSRLLSDRFSAERPKGSFSTLEIQRTEQGDSAMYLCASSLMGSEAFFGQGTRLTVV.